The 5 T cell receptor beta chains below were found in one sample sequenced in a study of CD8 T cells in ankylosing spondylitis. TCRdb called the 5' RACE reads again in MiXCR, with one record for every CDR3 protein. The data hold 150,000 to 200,000 distinct CDR3 sequences, with 25% to 35% observed a single time. Sequences were obtained from synovial fluid, either unsorted or a sorted T cell fraction (not recorded which). Receptor source: a male donor with ankylosing spondylitis.

This clonotype showed up just once. This chain connects TRBV7-9 to TRBJ1-2; D possibly corresponds to TRBD1 (6 bases). The germline gives CDR1 SEHNR, CDR2 FQNEAQ (reference sequence). V lost 2 bases to trimming and J lost 3 bases, with 19 bases between them. This CDR3 has 17 amino acids. CDR3 residues: CASSLFGRGRMDYGYTF. The CDR3 region has the DNA TGTGCCAGCAGCTTATTCGGCAGGGGAAGGATGGACTATGGCTACACCTTC. Combining the CDR3 with reference TRBV7-9 and TRBJ1-2 gives the whole variable domain DTGVSQNPRHKITKRGQNVTFRCDPISEHNRLYWYRQTLGQGPEFLTYFQNEAQLEKSRLLSDRFSAERPKGSFSTLEIQRTEQGDSAMYLCASSLFGRGRMDYGYTFGSGTRLTVV.

This sequence joins TRBV15 and TRBJ2-7; D gene uncertain. Germline V gives CDR1 LNHNV, CDR2 YYDKDF (reference sequence). The CDR3 is made up of 13 amino acids. V was cut by 1 base and J by 4 bases, with 8 bases left in between. CDR3 loop: CATSRGKGYEQYF. The CDR3 DNA reads TGTGCCACCAGCAGAGGCAAGGGATACGAGCAGTACTTC.

This clonotype was detected ten times or more. The genes are TRBV7-9 and TRBJ2-3; either TRBD1 or TRBD2 may supply D (6 bases each). CDR1 and CDR2 (germline): SEHNR, FQNEAQ (reference sequence). The CDR3 spans 14 residues. The V end was cut by 5 bases, the J end by 1 base, with 10 bases between. The CDR3 DNA follows: TGTGCCAGCAGCGTTAGGGGGGGCACAGATACGCAGTATTTT. Amino acids: CASSVRGGTDTQYF.

The DNA for the CDR3 is TGTGCCAGTAAGGGGGCTTTCACTGAAGCTTTCTTT. As protein: CASKGAFTEAFF. The chain is built from TRBV12-3 or TRBV12-4 and TRBJ1-1, with 7 bases aligning to TRBD1. CDR3 length: 12 amino acids. V lost 9 bases to trimming and J lost 4 bases; unmatched junction nucleotides: 5.

The chain recombines TRBV20-1 with TRBJ2-3, with 10 bases that match TRBD2. The germline CDR1 and CDR2 sequences are DFQATT and SNEGSKA (reference sequence). The ends lost 1 base at V and 3 bases at J; junction bases unmatched: 13. The CDR3 has 18 residues. The CDR3 DNA sequence: TGCAGTGCTAGAGTCCTCCCTAAGAGCGGGAGGGGGACAGATACGCAGTATTTT. This translates into CSARVLPKSGRGTDTQYF.